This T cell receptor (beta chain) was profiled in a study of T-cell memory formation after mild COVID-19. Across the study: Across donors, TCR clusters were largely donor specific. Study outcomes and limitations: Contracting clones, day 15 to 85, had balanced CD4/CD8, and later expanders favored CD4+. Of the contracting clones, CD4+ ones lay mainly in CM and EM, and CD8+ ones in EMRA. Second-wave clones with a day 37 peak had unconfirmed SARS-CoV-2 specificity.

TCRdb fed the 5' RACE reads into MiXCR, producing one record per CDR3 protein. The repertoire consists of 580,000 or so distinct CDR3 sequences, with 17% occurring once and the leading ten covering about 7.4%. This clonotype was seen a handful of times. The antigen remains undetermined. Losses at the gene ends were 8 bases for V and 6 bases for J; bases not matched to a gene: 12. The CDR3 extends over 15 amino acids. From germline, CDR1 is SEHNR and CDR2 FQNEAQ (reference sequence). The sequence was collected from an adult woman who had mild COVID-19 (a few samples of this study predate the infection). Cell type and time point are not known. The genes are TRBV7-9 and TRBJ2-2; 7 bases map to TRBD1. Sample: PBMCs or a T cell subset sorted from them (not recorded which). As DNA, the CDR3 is TGTGCCAGCTGGGAAACAGGGGTGGCCCCCGGGGAGCTGTTTTTT. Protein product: CASWETGVAPGELFF.